One and the same sample provided the 31 T cell receptor beta chains below, sequenced in a study of technical replicates of blood from a handful of donors. Sequenced by immunoSEQ multiplex PCR; TCRdb stores in-frame clones only, minus some. Of 75,000 to 90,000 clones in the sample, about 92% were seen once. Input material: T cells isolated from PBMCs. The source of these receptors is a human donor in good health.

V and J are TRBV5-4 and TRBJ2-1, with D possibly matching TRBD2 (7 bases). The CDR3 runs 13 residues. V was pared by 4 bases and J by 6 bases, with 11 bases between. The germline CDR1 and CDR2 sequences are SGHNT and YYREEE (reference sequence). This CDR3 reads CASSLGGANEQFF. DNA of the CDR3: TGTGCCAGCAGCCTAGGGGGGGCCAATGAGCAGTTCTTC.

The genes are TRBV7-6 and TRBJ2-3, with D maybe TRBD2 (5 bases). The V end lost 5 bases, the J end lost 8 bases, and 17 bases lay between the germline ends. The CDR3 covers 14 residues. CDR1 SGHVS and CDR2 FNYEAQ come from the germline V gene. This CDR3 is CASSTDDVRGTQYF. CDR3 nucleotide sequence: TGTGCCAGCAGCACGGACGACGTCCGGGGTACGCAGTATTTT.

The chain couples TRBV7-9 to TRBJ1-1, with TRBD1 matching 8 bases. The junction had 12 bases not matched to a gene; V was cut back by 4 bases and J by 11 bases. This CDR3 spans 14 amino acids. Germline lookup yields CDR1 SEHNR and CDR2 FQNEAQ (reference sequence). CDR3: CASSSAGTGHRAFF. For the CDR3, the DNA is TGTGCCAGCAGCTCGGCTGGGACAGGTCATCGGGCTTTCTTT.

J is TRBJ2-7 and V is TRBV9; maybe TRBD1 (5 bases). The CDR3 length is 14 residues. Germline CDR1 and CDR2: SGDLS and YYNGEE. V lost 4 bases and J 2 bases, leaving 13 bases between the germline ends. The CDR3 bases are TGTGCCAGCAGCCCGTGGACACAGGCCTACGAGCAGTACTTC. Amino acid sequence: CASSPWTQAYEQYF. Full variable domain (remainder filled in from reference TRBV9 and TRBJ2-7): DSGVTQTPKHLITATGQRVTLRCSPRSGDLSVYWYQQSLDQGLQFLIQYYNGEERAKGNILERFSAQQFPDLHSELNLSSLELGDSALYFCASSPWTQAYEQYFGPGTRLTVT.

This clone was detected once. V and J are TRBV6-5 and TRBJ1-1, with TRBD1 as a possible D gene (6 bases). V gave up 2 bases and J gave up 1 base, with 8 bases separating them. The V gene's germline CDR1 is MNHEY and CDR2 SVGAGI. This CDR3 has 14 amino acids. The CDR3 sequence is CASSYQQGNTEAFF. For the CDR3, the DNA is TGTGCCAGCAGTTACCAACAGGGGAACACTGAAGCTTTCTTT.

This sequence joins TRBV19 and TRBJ1-2; TRBD1 might be the D (6 bases). Germline assignment: CDR1 LNHDA and CDR2 SQIVND (reference sequence). This CDR3 is built from 14 residues. V lost 10 bases, J lost 4 bases, and 19 bases lay in between. This CDR3 is CATREGGASYGYTF. As DNA, the CDR3 is TGTGCCACCAGGGAGGGGGGCGCGAGCTATGGCTACACCTTC.

The CDR3 here is CASNLGAGVINEQFF. The CDR3 DNA is TGTGCCAGCAACCTCGGAGCGGGGGTGATAAATGAGCAGTTCTTC. The chain employs TRBV27 and TRBJ2-1; 8 bases line up with TRBD2. The CDR3 contains 15 residues. Trimming cost V 7 bases and J 7 bases; bases outside gene matches: 12. CDR1 MNHEY and CDR2 SMNVEV come from the germline V gene (reference sequence).

The genes are TRBV7-9 and TRBJ2-1, with 13 bases aligning to TRBD2. The CDR3 covers 17 residues. Germline CDR1 SEHNR, CDR2 FQNEAQ (reference sequence). V lost 6 bases, J lost 8 bases, and 13 bases stayed unmatched. CDR3 nucleotides: TGTGCCAGCAGGGCTCCTCAACTAGCGGGGGGGCCTCATGAGCAGTTCTTC. As protein: CASRAPQLAGGPHEQFF.

V and J are TRBV29-1 and TRBJ2-7, with D perhaps matching TRBD2 (5 bases). The V and J ends lost 1 base and 2 bases respectively, with 39 bases between them. There are 23 residues in the CDR3. Looked up from germline, CDR1 is SQVTM and CDR2 is ANQGSEA. The CDR3 region is CSVEAARETAVWQTIPTTYEQYF. Here the CDR3 DNA reads TGCAGCGTTGAAGCGGCCCGGGAAACGGCGGTTTGGCAAACTATTCCAACTACCTACGAGCAGTACTTC.

CDR3: CASSLLWREDEQYF. The CDR3 DNA follows: TGTGCCAGCAGCCTACTCTGGAGGGAAGACGAGCAGTACTTC. The rearrangement uses TRBV7-2 and TRBJ2-7; TRBD2 might be the D (6 bases). CDR1 and CDR2 (germline): SGHTA, FQGNSA. V was clipped by 5 bases and J by 5 bases, with 16 bases between them. CDR3 size: 14 residues. Full variable domain (outside the CDR3, taken from reference TRBV7-2 and TRBJ2-7): GAGVSQSPSNKVTEKGKDVELRCDPISGHTALYWYRQSLGQGLEFLIYFQGNSAPDKSGLPSDRFSAERTGGSVSTLTIQRTQQEDSAVYLCASSLLWREDEQYFGPGTRLTVT.

The chain is built from TRBV6-4 and TRBJ2-2; 11 bases align to TRBD1. Germline lookup yields CDR1 MRHNA and CDR2 SNTAGT. CDR3 length equals 13 residues. Trimming at V came to 8 bases and at J to 6 bases, leaving 2 bases not matched to a gene. CDR3 protein: CASGGQGAGELFF. CDR3 sequence (DNA): TGTGCCAGCGGGGGACAGGGGGCCGGGGAGCTGTTTTTT.

The chain has TRBV5-6 and TRBJ1-4; 7 bases are shared with TRBD1. Germline CDR1 reads SGHDT; CDR2 reads YYEEEE. This CDR3 contains 14 residues. The V segment lost 0 bases and the J segment 4 bases; nucleotides outside the gene matches: 0. The CDR3 loop is CASSLGDSNEKLFF. CDR3 DNA: TGTGCCAGCAGCTTGGGGGACAGTAATGAAAAACTGTTTTTT.

V and J are TRBV6-1 and TRBJ2-7, with D hard to call. The germline V gene encodes CDR1 MNHNS and CDR2 SASEGT. V shed 3 bases and J shed 9 bases, with 12 bases lying between them. The CDR3 runs to 12 residues. CDR3 bases: TGTGCCAGCAGTGATCTCGGTTCAGGGCAGTACTTC. It codes for CASSDLGSGQYF.

The genes are TRBV5-6 and TRBJ1-2; TRBD1 matches 10 bases. The CDR3 is 15 amino acids. Germline CDR1 and CDR2: SGHDT and YYEEEE. V lost 2 bases to trimming and J lost 4 bases; unmatched junction nucleotides: 5. The CDR3 protein is CASSLVGQGSYGYTF. The CDR3 nucleotides read TGTGCCAGCAGCTTAGTGGGACAGGGGTCCTATGGCTACACCTTC.

J is TRBJ2-1 and V is TRBV5-1, with a possible D match to TRBD2 (5 bases). Germline V lookup: CDR1 SGHRS, CDR2 YFSETQ. V lost 0 bases, J lost 5 bases, and 9 bases lay in between. This CDR3 is built from 14 residues. The CDR3 spells CASSLGGPDNEQFF. The CDR3 nucleotides are TGCGCCAGCAGCTTGGGAGGGCCGGACAATGAGCAGTTCTTC.

This clone was seen once. The rearrangement uses TRBV5-1 and TRBJ1-1; no reliable D call. V was clipped by 3 bases and J by 3 bases, with 12 bases between them. Germline-derived CDR1 and CDR2 are SGHRS and YFSETQ. The CDR3 is 14 amino acids. CDR3: CASSSGVPDTEAFF. DNA for the CDR3: TGCGCCAGCAGCTCGGGAGTCCCAGACACTGAAGCTTTCTTT.

The rearrangement uses TRBV9 and TRBJ2-1; a possible D gene is TRBD2 (6 bases). The CDR3 extends over 15 amino acids. In germline, CDR1 is SGDLS, CDR2 YYNGEE. Deletions cut 4 bases from V and 0 bases from J, with 11 bases between. The CDR3 spells CASSFSGSSYNEQFF. The CDR3 bases are TGTGCCAGCAGCTTTAGCGGAAGCTCCTACAATGAGCAGTTCTTC.

The chain is built from TRBV9 and TRBJ2-7; tentatively, D is TRBD1 (5 bases). The CDR3 length is 14 residues. Germline V gene data show CDR1 as SGDLS and CDR2 as YYNGEE. V was pared by 0 bases and J by 5 bases, with 12 bases between. The CDR3 reads CASSVGVRVHEQYF. The CDR3 region has the DNA TGTGCCAGCAGCGTAGGCGTCAGGGTCCACGAGCAGTACTTC.

This rearrangement joins TRBV29-1 to TRBJ2-1; maybe TRBD1 (5 bases). CDR1 is SQVTM, CDR2 ANQGSEA, per germline. The CDR3 has 15 amino acids. Trimming pared 4 bases from V and 8 bases from J, leaving 21 bases between. The CDR3 DNA sequence: TGCAGCGTTGTGCCGCGGACAACACCAGCAGATGAGCAGTTCTTC. Residues: CSVVPRTTPADEQFF.

The chain recombines TRBV19 with TRBJ2-7, with 7 positions matching TRBD1. CDR3 length: 14 amino acids. V shed 5 bases, J shed 4 bases, and the junction held 8 bases outside the gene matches. The germline CDR1 and CDR2 sequences are LNHDA and SQIVND (reference sequence). The CDR3 loop is CASSPEDRFYEQYF. The CDR3 DNA reads TGTGCCAGTAGTCCAGAGGACAGGTTTTACGAGCAGTACTTC. The complete variable domain, with remaining parts taken from reference TRBV19 and TRBJ2-7, reads DGGITQSPKYLFRKEGQNVTLSCEQNLNHDAMYWYRQDPGQGLRLIYYSQIVNDFQKGDIAEGYSVSREKKESFPLTVTSAQKNPTAFYLCASSPEDRFYEQYFGPGTRLTVT.

This sequence joins TRBV11-2 and TRBJ2-7, with 7 bases matching TRBD1. Trimming removed 0 bases from V and 4 bases from J; junction bases left unmatched: 6. Germline V gives CDR1 SGHAT, CDR2 FQNNGV. CDR3 length: 15 residues. The CDR3 here is CASSLDLGQIYEQYF. Here the CDR3 DNA reads TGTGCCAGCAGCTTAGATTTGGGACAGATATACGAGCAGTACTTC.

The rearrangement joins TRBV27 to TRBJ1-2; D remains ambiguous. Trimming pared 0 bases from V and 0 bases from J, leaving 8 bases between. The V gene's germline CDR1 is MNHEY and CDR2 SMNVEV (reference sequence). The CDR3 sequence is 15 residues long. CDR3 in DNA: TGTGCCAGCAGTTTATCCCTCTCCCCTAACTATGGCTACACCTTC. It is translated as CASSLSLSPNYGYTF.

The rearrangement joins TRBV5-4 to TRBJ2-5; tentative D call: TRBD2 (7 bases). V lost 4 bases and J lost 5, with 18 bases in between. Germline assignment: CDR1 SGHNT and CDR2 YYREEE (reference sequence). This CDR3 is 15 amino acids long. The CDR3 region has the DNA TGTGCCAGCAGCCCTAGGTGGGGGGGCCTGGAGACCCAGTACTTC. It specifies CASSPRWGGLETQYF.

The V call is TRBV5-4, the J call TRBJ2-7, with D possibly being TRBD1 (5 bases). This CDR3 comprises 13 residues. Looked up from germline, CDR1 is SGHNT and CDR2 is YYREEE (reference sequence). Trimming removed 0 bases at V and 1 base at J, with 5 bases between. CDR3 nucleotides: TGTGCCAGCAGCTTGGAGGGGTCCTACGAGCAGTACTTC. Its protein is CASSLEGSYEQYF.

The genes are TRBV27 and TRBJ2-1; 13 bases align to TRBD2. With 7 bases clipped from V and 8 bases from J, the junction kept 8 bases outside the gene matches. The CDR3 has 15 residues. The germline CDR1 and CDR2 sequences are MNHEY and SMNVEV (reference sequence). In DNA form, the CDR3 reads TGTGCCAGCACCCGGACTAGCGGGAGAGTCTATGAGCAGTTCTTC. It codes for CASTRTSGRVYEQFF.

The chain joins TRBV27 to TRBJ2-3, with 7 bases lining up with TRBD1. Per the germline V gene, CDR1 is MNHEY and CDR2 is SMNVEV (reference sequence). The CDR3 runs to 14 residues. Unmatched junction bases numbered 4, after V lost 6 bases and J lost 1 base. The CDR3 spells CASRDGTGTDTQYF. CDR3 DNA: TGTGCCAGCAGGGACGGGACAGGCACAGATACGCAGTATTTT.

The rearrangement links TRBV7-2 to TRBJ2-7; 10 nucleotides line up with TRBD2. Per germline, CDR1 SGHTA and CDR2 FQGNSA. This CDR3 comprises 15 residues. V dropped 3 bases and J dropped 2; count of bases not matched to a gene: 4. The CDR3 DNA is TGTGCCAGCAGCTTTCTAGCGGGGGCCCCCTACGAGCAGTACTTC. Its translation is CASSFLAGAPYEQYF.

Only one count was recorded for this clone. The chain couples TRBV7-9 to TRBJ1-4; D is ambiguous. Trimming stripped 1 base from V and 4 bases from J, with 7 bases between. From germline, CDR1 is SEHNR and CDR2 FQNEAQ (reference sequence). CDR3 length: 14 amino acids. The CDR3 DNA sequence: TGTGCCAGCAGCTTAGGTTCCCTTAATGAAAAACTGTTTTTT. Protein sequence: CASSLGSLNEKLFF.

The chain carries TRBV10-2 and TRBJ2-3; weak D call: TRBD2 (6 bases). CDR1 and CDR2 (germline): WSHSY, SAAADI. Trimming took off 7 bases at V and 0 bases at J, with 8 bases between the two ends. The CDR3 spans 13 residues. CDR3 region: CASNSGSTDTQYF. The CDR3 nucleotides are TGCGCCAGCAACAGCGGGAGCACAGATACGCAGTATTTT.

The J gene is TRBJ2-3, the V gene TRBV28, with D maybe TRBD2 (6 bases). V lost 3 bases and J lost 1, with 14 bases in between. The CDR3 sequence is 16 residues long. Germline values: CDR1 MDHEN, CDR2 SYDVKM. CDR3 nucleotides: TGTGCCAGCAGTTTTCTCACTAGCCGAGGCACAGATACGCAGTATTTT. Translating it yields CASSFLTSRGTDTQYF. Drawing the rest from reference TRBV28 and TRBJ2-3, the complete variable domain is DVKVTQSSRYLVKRTGEKVFLECVQDMDHENMFWYRQDPGLGLRLIYFSYDVKMKEKGDIPEGYSVSREKKERFSLILESASTNQTSMYLCASSFLTSRGTDTQYFGPGTRLTVL.

The chain joins TRBV6-5 to TRBJ2-7, with 8 bases fitting TRBD1. From germline, CDR1 is MNHEY and CDR2 SVGAGI. The V segment lost 5 bases and the J segment 0 bases; nucleotides outside the gene matches: 6. CDR3 size: 15 residues. CDR3 DNA: TGTGCCAGCAGTCGGGAGACAGGGGACTCCTACGAGCAGTACTTC. Translation: CASSRETGDSYEQYF.